The clone carrying this T cell receptor (beta chain) has more than one count but fewer than ten. TCRdb keeps only in-frame clones here, not all; method: immunoSEQ multiplex PCR. The sample has some 290,000 clones; roughly 90% are singletons. Recovered status applied to Cohort 3 donors who had two consecutive negative PCRs. It also applied to those with clearance or with symptom resolution. This sample stems from a study of blood T cell repertoires in COVID-19. From germline, CDR1 is WNHNN and CDR2 SYGVQD (reference sequence). The CDR3 runs 14 residues. Trimming pared 6 bases from V and 0 bases from J, leaving 12 bases between.

The sequenced sample was PBMCs or T cells enriched from blood (not recorded which). This chain uses TRBV10-1 with TRBJ2-7; perhaps TRBD1 as D (5 bases). The receptor's source is a woman aged 25 to 39 who had recovered from COVID-19. The CDR3 sequence is CASSGHQSSYEQYF. Here the CDR3 DNA reads TGCGCCAGCAGCGGACACCAAAGCTCCTACGAGCAGTACTTC.